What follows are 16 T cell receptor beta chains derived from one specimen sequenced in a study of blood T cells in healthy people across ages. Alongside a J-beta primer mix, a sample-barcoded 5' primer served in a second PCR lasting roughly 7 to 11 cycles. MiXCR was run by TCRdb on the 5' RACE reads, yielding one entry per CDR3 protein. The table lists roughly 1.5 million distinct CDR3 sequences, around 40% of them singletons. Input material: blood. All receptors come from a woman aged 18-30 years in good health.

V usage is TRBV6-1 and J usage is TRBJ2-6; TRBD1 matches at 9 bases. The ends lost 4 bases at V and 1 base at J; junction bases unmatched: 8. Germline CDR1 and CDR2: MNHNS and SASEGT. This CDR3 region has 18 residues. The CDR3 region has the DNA TGTGCCAGCAGTGGGACGACAGGGGGAAAGTCTGGGGCCAACGTCCTGACTTTC. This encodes CASSGTTGGKSGANVLTF.

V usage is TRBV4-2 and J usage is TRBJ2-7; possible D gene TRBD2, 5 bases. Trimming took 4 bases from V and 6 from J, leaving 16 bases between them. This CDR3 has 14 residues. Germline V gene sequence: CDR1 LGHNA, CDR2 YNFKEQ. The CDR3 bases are TGTGCCAGCAGCCCTCAGGCGCTCCGGGGCGAGCAGTACTTC. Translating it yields CASSPQALRGEQYF.

Here the CDR3 DNA reads TGCAGTGCTAGCGGGGGGGGTAACACAGATACGCAGTATTTT. This encodes CSASGGGNTDTQYF. The chain carries TRBV20-1 and TRBJ2-3, with 8 bases aligning to TRBD2. Germline V gives CDR1 DFQATT, CDR2 SNEGSKA (reference sequence). The V gene end was trimmed by 3 bases and the J gene end by 2 bases; junction bases not matched to a gene: 4. The CDR3 length is 14 residues.

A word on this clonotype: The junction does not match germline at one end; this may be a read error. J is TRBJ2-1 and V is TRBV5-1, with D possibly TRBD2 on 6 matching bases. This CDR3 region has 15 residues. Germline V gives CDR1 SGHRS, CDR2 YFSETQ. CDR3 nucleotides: TGCGCCAGTAGCTTGAGACTAGGGGCGGGGAATGAGCAGTTCTTC. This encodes CASSLRLGAGNEQFF.

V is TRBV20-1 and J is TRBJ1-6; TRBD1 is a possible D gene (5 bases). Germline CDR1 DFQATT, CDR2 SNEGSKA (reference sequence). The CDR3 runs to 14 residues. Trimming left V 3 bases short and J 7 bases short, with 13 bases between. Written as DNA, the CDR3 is TGCAGTGCTAGGGGGGGAGGGGACAATTCACCCCTCCACTTT. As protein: CSARGGGDNSPLHF.

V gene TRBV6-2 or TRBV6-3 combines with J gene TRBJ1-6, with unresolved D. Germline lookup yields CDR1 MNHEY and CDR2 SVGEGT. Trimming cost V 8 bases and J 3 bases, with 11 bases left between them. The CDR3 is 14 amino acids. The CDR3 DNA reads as TGTGCCAGCGTCCAAGAGGGCTATAATTCACCCCTCCACTTT. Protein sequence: CASVQEGYNSPLHF.

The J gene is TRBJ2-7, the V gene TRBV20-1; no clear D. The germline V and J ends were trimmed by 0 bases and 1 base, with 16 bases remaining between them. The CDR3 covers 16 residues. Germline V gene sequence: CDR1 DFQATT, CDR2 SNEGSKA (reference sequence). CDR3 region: CSARDAPLASSYEQYF. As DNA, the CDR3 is TGCAGTGCTAGAGATGCCCCCTTAGCCTCATCCTACGAGCAGTACTTC.

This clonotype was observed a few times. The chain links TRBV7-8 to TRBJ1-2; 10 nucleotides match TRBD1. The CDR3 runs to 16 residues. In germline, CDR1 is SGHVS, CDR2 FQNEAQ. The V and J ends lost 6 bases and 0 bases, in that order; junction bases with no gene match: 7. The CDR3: CASRGQGVAANYGYTF. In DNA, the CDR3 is TGTGCCAGCAGAGGACAGGGGGTTGCCGCTAACTATGGCTACACCTTC.

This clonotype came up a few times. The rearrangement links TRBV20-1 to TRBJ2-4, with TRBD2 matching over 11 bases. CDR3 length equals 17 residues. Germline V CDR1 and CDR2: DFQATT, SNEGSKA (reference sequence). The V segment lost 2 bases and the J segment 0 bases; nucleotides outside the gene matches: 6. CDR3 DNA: TGCAGTGCTAGAACTAGCGGGAGTGTCCTAGCCAAAAACATTCAGTACTTC. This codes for CSARTSGSVLAKNIQYF.

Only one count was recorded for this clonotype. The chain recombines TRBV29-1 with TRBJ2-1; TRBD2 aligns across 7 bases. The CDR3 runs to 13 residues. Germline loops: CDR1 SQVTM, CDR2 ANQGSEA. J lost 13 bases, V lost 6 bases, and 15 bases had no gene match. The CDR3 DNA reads TGCAGCGTGATGACTAGCCGTCGCGAGACCCAGTTCTTC. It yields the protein CSVMTSRRETQFF.

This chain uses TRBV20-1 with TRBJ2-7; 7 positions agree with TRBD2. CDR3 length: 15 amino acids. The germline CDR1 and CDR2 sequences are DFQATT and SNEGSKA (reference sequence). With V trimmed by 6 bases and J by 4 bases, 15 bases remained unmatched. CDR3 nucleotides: TGCAGTGCCACCGGACTAGACATCTCACCTTACGAGCAGTACTTC. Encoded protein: CSATGLDISPYEQYF.

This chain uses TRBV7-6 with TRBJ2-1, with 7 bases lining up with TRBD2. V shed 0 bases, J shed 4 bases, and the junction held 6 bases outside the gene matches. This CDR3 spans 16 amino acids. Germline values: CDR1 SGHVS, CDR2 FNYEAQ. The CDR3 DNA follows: TGTGCCAGCAGCTTAGCCTTTGCGGGAGAGTACAATGAGCAGTTCTTC. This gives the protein CASSLAFAGEYNEQFF.

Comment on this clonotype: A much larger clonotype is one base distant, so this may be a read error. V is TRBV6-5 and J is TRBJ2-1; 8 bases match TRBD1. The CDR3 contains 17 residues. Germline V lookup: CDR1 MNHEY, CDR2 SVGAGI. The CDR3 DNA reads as TGTGCCAACAGTTACCCGGGGACAGGAAGCTCCTACAATGAGCAGTTCTTC. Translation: CANSYPGTGSSYNEQFF.

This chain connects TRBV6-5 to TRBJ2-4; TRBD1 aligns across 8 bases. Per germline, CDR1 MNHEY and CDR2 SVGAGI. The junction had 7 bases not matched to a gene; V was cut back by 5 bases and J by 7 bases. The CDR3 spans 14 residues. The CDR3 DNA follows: TGTGCCAGCAGTAAGGGACAGGACAGGAACATTCAGTACTTC. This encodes CASSKGQDRNIQYF.

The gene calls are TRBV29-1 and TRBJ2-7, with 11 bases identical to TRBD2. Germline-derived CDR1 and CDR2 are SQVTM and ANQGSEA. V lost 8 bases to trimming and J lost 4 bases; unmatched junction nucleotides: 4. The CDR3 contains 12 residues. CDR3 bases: TGCAGCATCTGGACTAGCGGGTACGAGCAGTACTTC. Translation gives CSIWTSGYEQYF.

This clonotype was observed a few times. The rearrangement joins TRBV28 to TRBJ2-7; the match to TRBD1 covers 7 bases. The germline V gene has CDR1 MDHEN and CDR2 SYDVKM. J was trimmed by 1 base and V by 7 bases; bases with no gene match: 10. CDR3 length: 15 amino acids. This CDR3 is CASKHYRGQSYEQYF. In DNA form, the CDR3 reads TGTGCCAGCAAACATTATAGGGGACAGTCCTACGAGCAGTACTTC.